This TCR beta chain was found in a study of T-cell memory formation after mild COVID-19 (dated by TCRdb to the early 2020s). In the study overall: TCR sequence clusters from the two donors were found to be largely donor specific. In two donors, T-cell clones that expanded and contracted after mild COVID-19 were tracked by sequencing TCRalpha and TCRbeta repertoires over time. Two young, previously healthy adult volunteers made up the cohort, one male and one female. The paper as a whole reports these results and caveats: Whether the second-wave clones peaking on day 37 were SARS-CoV-2 specific was not confirmed. Contracting CD4+ clones appeared mostly in the CM and EM memory subsets, whereas CD8+ clones were enriched in EMRA. The study covered only a couple of mild cases, and larger cohorts including severe cases with pre-infection samples were considered necessary. Clones that contracted from day 15 to 85 showed balanced CD4/CD8 phenotypes, whereas a second wave of clones that expanded from day 15 to 37 leaned towards CD4+. Some responding clones were detected in pre-infection memory, which suggested that pre-existing cross-reactive memory T cells had joined the SARS-CoV-2 response.

PBMCs were isolated by Ficoll-Paque density gradient centrifugation. This clonotype was seen more than once but under ten times. The clone's antigen remains unknown. The input lacks base qualities; no much larger clone sits a single base away. The germline V gene gives CDR1 as SGHRS and CDR2 as YFSETQ. Relative to germline, V is missing 0 bases and J is missing 3 bases, with 2 bases of the junction outside any gene match. There are 15 amino acids in the CDR3, from cysteine to phenylalanine inclusive. CDR3 DNA only is kept here, 45 bases in frame from base 1. TCRdb records Illumina NovaSeq 6000 as the sequencer. Using 5'RACE with constant-segment primers, TCRalpha and TCRbeta cDNA libraries were constructed, with sample barcodes and unique molecular identifiers added in the process. RNA was extracted from every sample with Trizol reagent. Libraries were amplified in two PCR steps, with a second sample barcode and Illumina TruSeq adapters added in the second step. The libraries were sequenced on an Illumina NovaSeq using 2 x 150 bp paired-end reads. Per the source publication's procedure: Reads were demultiplexed and collapsed into UMI-guided consensus sequences with migec v1.2.7. Using mixcr v2.1.11, UMI consensuses were aligned to TRA and TRB V and J templates and then assembled into clonotypes. Clonotypes were classified as expanded or contracted when called significant by both edgeR and NoisET, with noise models trained on biological replicates. For edgeR calls, the thresholds were a false discovery rate-adjusted p below 0.01 and a log2 fold-change of 1. As an exploratory analysis of dynamics, max-normalized trajectories of the 1000 most abundant clonotypes were examined by PCA with hierarchical clustering. The CD4 or CD8 phenotype of responding clones was assigned using the separately sequenced CD4+ and CD8+ repertoires. TCRdb's own reprocessing of the public reads used fastp at Q25 and MiXCR and kept productive beta chains. Every distinct CDR3 protein forms one entry, paired with its most common genes and DNA. The V and J calls and clone size come from TCRdb's table, not from the authors' own analysis. The sample table records under 450,000 distinct CDR3 sequences; 20% to 25% of these occur just once. Clones ranked in the top ten supply around 23% of the sample.

The TCR comes from a young man who had mild COVID-19 (a few samples of this study predate the infection). The sample titles of this study are shuffled in the database, so cell type and time point are left out; the donor was told from shared clones. Sequencing used PBMCs or a T cell subset sorted from them (not recorded which). Rearrangement joined TRBV5-1 to TRBJ2-2; TRBD1 matches 7 bases in the middle. The sequenced DNA is TGCGCCAGCAGCTTGGGGACAGGAGACACCGGGGAGCTGTTTTTT. Translated, it gives CASSLGTGDTGELFF.